This T cell receptor beta chain was retrieved from a study of CD8+CD57+ T cells in acquired aplastic anemia. The germline CDR1 and CDR2 sequences are LNHNV and YYDKDF (reference sequence). The CDR3 runs to 14 residues. This clonotype was detected only once. An end of the junction does not agree with germline; a read error may underlie this. Only patients with CD8+CD57+ cell expansion on flow cytometry were chosen for sequencing. In all patients, the disease was severe acquired aplastic anemia. When blood sampling took place, the patients had received no therapy. Profiling of TCR beta VDJ combinations and CDR3 sequences used genomic DNA as template. Each CDR3 protein is one row after TCRdb ran MiXCR on the reads. Of a few hundred thousand distinct CDR3 sequences listed, roughly 80% were seen once; the top ten hold about two fifths.

The clonotype comes from a human donor with aplastic anemia. The source material was sorted CD4+, CD8+, or CD8+CD57+ T cells (not recorded which) from PBMCs. J is TRBJ2-3 and V is TRBV15, with D unclear. CDR3 loop: CASSIDCILDTQYF. CDR3 nucleotides: TGTGCCAGCAGCATAGACTGTATTTTGGATACGCAGTATTTT.